This is a list of T cell receptor beta chains from one sample in a study of CD8 T cells in ankylosing spondylitis. Using its own MiXCR run on the 5' RACE reads, TCRdb lists one record per CDR3 protein. This table holds about 800,000 distinct CDR3 sequences, about 12% found once. Material: blood, either unsorted or a sorted T cell fraction (not recorded which). These receptors were taken from a male donor with ankylosing spondylitis. The CDR3 runs from the conserved cysteine through the conserved F or W.

J gene	V gene	CDR3 protein
TRBJ2-7	TRBV20-1	CSAHHRGRTYEQYF
TRBJ2-7	TRBV7-2	CASNLRTGGSYEQYF
TRBJ1-3	TRBV27	CASSFSWTGLSGNTIYF
TRBJ1-4	TRBV6-2/TRBV6-3	CASSGTGRGEKLFF
TRBJ2-3	TRBV28	CASTTSLLVDTQYF
TRBJ2-2	TRBV12-3/TRBV12-4	CASSLDRGNTGELFF
TRBJ1-1	TRBV7-6	CASSSLTNTEAIF
TRBJ1-3	TRBV5-1	CASSPPWGSGNTIYF
TRBJ1-5	TRBV30	CAWREEGARGNQPQHF
TRBJ1-2	TRBV28	CASRAGGANYGYTF
TRBJ2-3	TRBV7-9	CASIQWGADTQYF
TRBJ1-1	TRBV5-1	CASSSGQGTKMNTEAFF
TRBJ2-7	TRBV4-2	CASSQESTRGEQYF
TRBJ2-3	TRBV7-2	CASRPRLAGGIDTQYF
TRBJ1-1	TRBV12-3/TRBV12-4	CASSPTGYGEAFF
TRBJ1-5	TRBV20-1	CSARNLLGNQPQHF
TRBJ2-1	TRBV24-1	CATSDFSAGGRDEQFF
TRBJ1-1	TRBV20-1	CSASPDWTEAFF
TRBJ2-5	TRBV20-1	CSASTSAEETQYF
TRBJ1-1	TRBV6-1	CASSRRDLNTEAFF
TRBJ1-6	TRBV6-1	CASRVSPHRDSGNSPLHF
TRBJ2-3	TRBV12-3/TRBV12-4	CASSDRGRGDTQYF
TRBJ2-7	TRBV20-1	CSGRLAYEQYF